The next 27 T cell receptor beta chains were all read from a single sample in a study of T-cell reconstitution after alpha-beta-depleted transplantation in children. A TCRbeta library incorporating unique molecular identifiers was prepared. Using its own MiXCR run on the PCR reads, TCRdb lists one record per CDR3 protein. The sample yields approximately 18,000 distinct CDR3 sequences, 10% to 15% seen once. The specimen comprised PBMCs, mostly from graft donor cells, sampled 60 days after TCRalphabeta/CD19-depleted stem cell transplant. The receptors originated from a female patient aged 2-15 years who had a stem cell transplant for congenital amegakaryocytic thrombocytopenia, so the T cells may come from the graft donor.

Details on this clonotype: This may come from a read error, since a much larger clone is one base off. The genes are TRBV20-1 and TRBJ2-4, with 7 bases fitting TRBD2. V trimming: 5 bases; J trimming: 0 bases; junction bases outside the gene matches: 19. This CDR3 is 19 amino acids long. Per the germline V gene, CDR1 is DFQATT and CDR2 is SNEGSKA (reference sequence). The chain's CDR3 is CSAGPPLAGVKKAKNIQYF. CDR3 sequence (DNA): TGCAGTGCTGGCCCACCTCTTGCGGGAGTTAAGAAAGCCAAAAACATTCAGTACTTC.

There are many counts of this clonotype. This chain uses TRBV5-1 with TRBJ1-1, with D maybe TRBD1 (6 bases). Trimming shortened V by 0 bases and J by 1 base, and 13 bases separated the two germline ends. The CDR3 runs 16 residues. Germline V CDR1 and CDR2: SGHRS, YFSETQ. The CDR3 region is CASSLVPGARNTEAFF. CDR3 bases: TGCGCCAGCAGCTTGGTTCCAGGGGCCAGGAACACTGAAGCTTTCTTT.

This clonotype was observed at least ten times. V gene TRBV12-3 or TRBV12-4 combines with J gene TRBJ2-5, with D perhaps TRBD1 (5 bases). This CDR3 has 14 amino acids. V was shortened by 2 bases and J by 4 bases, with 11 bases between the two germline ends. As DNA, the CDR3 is TGTGCCAGCAGTTTACTCAGGGCGAGAGAGACCCAGTACTTC. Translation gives CASSLLRARETQYF.

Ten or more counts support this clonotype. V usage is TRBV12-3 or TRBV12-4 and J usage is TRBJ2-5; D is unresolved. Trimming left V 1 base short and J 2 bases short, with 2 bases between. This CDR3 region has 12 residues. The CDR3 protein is CASSLVQETQYF. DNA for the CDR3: TGTGCCAGCAGTTTAGTTCAAGAGACCCAGTACTTC.

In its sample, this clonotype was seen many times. Here the CDR3 DNA reads TGTGCCACCAGCAGAGAGCGGGAGAAGGGGGAGCTGTTTTTT. This gives the protein CATSREREKGELFF. The chain links TRBV15 to TRBJ2-2, with 7 bases matching TRBD2. With 0 bases clipped from V and 8 bases from J, the junction kept 3 bases outside the gene matches. The CDR3 has 14 residues. The germline V gene has CDR1 LNHNV and CDR2 YYDKDF (reference sequence).

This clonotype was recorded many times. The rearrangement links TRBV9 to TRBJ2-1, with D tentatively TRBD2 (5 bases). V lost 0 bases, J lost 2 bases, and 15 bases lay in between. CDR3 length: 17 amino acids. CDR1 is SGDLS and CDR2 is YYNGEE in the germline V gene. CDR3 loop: CASSVGGGSETYNEQFF. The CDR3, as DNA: TGTGCCAGCAGCGTAGGGGGTGGGAGTGAAACCTACAATGAGCAGTTCTTC.

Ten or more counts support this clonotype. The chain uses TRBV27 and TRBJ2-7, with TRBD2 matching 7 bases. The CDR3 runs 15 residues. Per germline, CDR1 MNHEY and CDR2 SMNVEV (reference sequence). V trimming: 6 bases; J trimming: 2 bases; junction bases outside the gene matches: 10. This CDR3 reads CASSPQAGNPYEQYF. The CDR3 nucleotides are TGTGCCAGCAGCCCCCAAGCGGGAAACCCCTACGAGCAGTACTTC.

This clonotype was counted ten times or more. CDR3 DNA: TGCAGTGCTAGAGATGGGGACACCTTAATGAACACTGAAGCTTTCTTT. This translates into CSARDGDTLMNTEAFF. This chain links TRBV20-1 with TRBJ1-1, with D perhaps matching TRBD1 (6 bases). The V end lost 0 bases, the J end lost 0 bases, and 14 bases lay between the germline ends. Germline lookup yields CDR1 DFQATT and CDR2 SNEGSKA (reference sequence). The CDR3 has 16 amino acids.

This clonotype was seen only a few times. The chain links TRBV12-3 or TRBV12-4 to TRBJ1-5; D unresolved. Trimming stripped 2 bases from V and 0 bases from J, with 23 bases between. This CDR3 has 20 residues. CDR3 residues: CASSLLGGPPRDFSNQPQHF. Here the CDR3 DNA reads TGTGCCAGCAGTTTACTAGGAGGGCCACCCAGAGACTTTAGCAATCAGCCCCAGCATTTT.

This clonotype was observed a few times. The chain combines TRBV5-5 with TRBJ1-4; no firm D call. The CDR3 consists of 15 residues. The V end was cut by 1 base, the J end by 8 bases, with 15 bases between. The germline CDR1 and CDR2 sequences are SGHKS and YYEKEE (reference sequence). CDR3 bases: TGTGCCAGCAGCTTGTGGTTTGGAGGGCGAGAAAAACTGTTTTTT. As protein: CASSLWFGGREKLFF.

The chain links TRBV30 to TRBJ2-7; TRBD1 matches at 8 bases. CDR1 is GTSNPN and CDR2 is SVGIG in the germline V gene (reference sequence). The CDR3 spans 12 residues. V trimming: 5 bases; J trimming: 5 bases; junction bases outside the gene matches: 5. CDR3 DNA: TGTGCCTGGGACAGGGGTAATAACGAGCAGTACTTC. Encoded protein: CAWDRGNNEQYF. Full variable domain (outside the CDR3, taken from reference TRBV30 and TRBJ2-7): SQTIHQWPATLVQPVGSPLSLECTVEGTSNPNLYWYRQAAGRGLQLLFYSVGIGQISSEVPQNLSASRPQDRQFILSSKKLLLSDSGFYLCAWDRGNNEQYFGPGTRLTVT.

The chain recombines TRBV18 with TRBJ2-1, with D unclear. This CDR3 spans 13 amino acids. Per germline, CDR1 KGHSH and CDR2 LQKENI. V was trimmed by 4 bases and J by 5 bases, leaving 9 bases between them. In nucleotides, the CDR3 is TGTGCCAGCTCACTCCGACGGCACAATGAGCAGTTCTTC. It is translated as CASSLRRHNEQFF. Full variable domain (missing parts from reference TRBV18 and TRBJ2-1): NAGVMQNPRHLVRRRGQEARLRCSPMKGHSHVYWYRQLPEEGLKFMVYLQKENIIDESGMPKERFSAEFPKEGPSILRIQQVVRGDSAAYFCASSLRRHNEQFFGPGTRLTVL.

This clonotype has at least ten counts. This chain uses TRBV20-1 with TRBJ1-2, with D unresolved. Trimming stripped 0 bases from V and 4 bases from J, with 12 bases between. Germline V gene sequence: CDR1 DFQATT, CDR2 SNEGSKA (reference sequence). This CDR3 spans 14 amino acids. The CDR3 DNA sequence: TGCAGTGCTAGAGATGCGGAAGTCGGCTATGGCTACACCTTC. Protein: CSARDAEVGYGYTF.

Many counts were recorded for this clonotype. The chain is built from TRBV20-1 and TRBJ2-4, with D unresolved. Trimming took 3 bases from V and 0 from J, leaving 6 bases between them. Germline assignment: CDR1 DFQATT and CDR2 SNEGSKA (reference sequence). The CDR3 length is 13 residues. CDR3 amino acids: CSASALAKNIQYF. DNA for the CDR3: TGCAGTGCTAGCGCGCTAGCCAAAAACATTCAGTACTTC.

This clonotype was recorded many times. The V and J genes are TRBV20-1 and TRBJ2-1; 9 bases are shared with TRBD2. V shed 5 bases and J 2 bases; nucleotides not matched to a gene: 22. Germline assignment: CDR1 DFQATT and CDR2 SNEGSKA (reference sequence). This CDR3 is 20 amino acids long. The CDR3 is CSAPLPPRLAANPPYNEQFF. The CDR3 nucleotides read TGCAGTGCTCCCCTACCCCCCCGACTAGCGGCCAACCCGCCCTACAATGAGCAGTTCTTC.

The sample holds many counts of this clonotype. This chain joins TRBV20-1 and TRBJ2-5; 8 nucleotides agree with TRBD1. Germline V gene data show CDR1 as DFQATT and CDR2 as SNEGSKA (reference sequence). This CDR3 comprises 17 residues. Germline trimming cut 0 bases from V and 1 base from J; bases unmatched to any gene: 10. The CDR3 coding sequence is TGCAGTGCTAGAGATCCACGCCAGGGGGCAATCCAAGAGACCCAGTACTTC. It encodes CSARDPRQGAIQETQYF.

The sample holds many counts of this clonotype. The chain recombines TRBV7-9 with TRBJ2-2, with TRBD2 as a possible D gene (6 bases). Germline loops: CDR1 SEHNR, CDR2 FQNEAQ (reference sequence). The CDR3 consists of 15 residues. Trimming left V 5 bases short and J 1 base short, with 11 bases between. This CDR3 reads CASSLSGRNTGELFF. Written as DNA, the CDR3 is TGTGCCAGCAGCCTAAGCGGGCGGAACACCGGGGAGCTGTTTTTT.

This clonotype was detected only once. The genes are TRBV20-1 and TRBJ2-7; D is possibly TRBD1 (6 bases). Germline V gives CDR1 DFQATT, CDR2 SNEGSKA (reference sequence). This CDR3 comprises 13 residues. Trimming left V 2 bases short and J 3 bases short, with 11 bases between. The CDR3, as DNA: TGCAGTGCTAGATACAAGGGGGACTACGAGCAGTACTTC. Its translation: CSARYKGDYEQYF.

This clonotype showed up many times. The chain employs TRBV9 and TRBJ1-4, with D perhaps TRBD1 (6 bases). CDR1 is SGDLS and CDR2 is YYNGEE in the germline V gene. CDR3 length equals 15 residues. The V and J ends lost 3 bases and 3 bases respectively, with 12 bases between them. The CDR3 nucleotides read TGTGCCAGCAGCGAGCGGGGGGCGGCTAATGAAAAACTGTTTTTT. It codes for CASSERGAANEKLFF.

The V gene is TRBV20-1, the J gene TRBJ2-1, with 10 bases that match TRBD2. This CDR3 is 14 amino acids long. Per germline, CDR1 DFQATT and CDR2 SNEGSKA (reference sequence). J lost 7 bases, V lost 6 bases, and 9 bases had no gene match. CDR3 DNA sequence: TGCAGTGCAGTTGGTAGCGGGAGGTTTAATGAGCAGTTCTTC. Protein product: CSAVGSGRFNEQFF.

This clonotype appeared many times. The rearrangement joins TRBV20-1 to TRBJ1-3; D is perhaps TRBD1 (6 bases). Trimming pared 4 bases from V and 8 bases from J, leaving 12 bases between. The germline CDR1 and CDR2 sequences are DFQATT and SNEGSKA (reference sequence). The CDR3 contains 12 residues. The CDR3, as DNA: TGCAGTGCTACGGGACAAACTGACACCATATATTTT. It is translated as CSATGQTDTIYF.

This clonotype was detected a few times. The CDR3 sequence is CASSGTVYGYTF. CDR3 in DNA: TGCGCCAGCAGCGGGACCGTTTATGGCTACACCTTC. The chain combines TRBV5-1 with TRBJ1-2, with D perhaps matching TRBD1 (5 bases). From germline, CDR1 is SGHRS and CDR2 YFSETQ. The V end lost 4 bases, the J end lost 5 bases, and 9 bases lay between the germline ends. The CDR3 consists of 12 residues.

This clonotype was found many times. The chain's CDR3 is CASEGTSTDTQYF. The CDR3 nucleotides read TGTGCCAGCGAGGGGACTAGCACAGATACGCAGTATTTT. The chain has TRBV2 and TRBJ2-3; the D gene is possibly TRBD2 (6 bases). Germline V CDR1 and CDR2: SNHLY, FYNNEI. Trimming cost V 8 bases and J 0 bases, with 9 bases left between them. The CDR3 sequence is 13 residues long.

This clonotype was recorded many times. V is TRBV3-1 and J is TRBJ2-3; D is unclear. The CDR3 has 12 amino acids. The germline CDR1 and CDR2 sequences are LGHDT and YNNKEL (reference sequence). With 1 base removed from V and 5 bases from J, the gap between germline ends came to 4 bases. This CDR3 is CASSQGEDTQYF. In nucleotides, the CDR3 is TGTGCCAGCAGCCAAGGGGAAGATACGCAGTATTTT.

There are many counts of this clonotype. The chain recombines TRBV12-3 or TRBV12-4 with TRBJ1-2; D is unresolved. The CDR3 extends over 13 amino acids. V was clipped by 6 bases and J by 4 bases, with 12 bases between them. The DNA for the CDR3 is TGTGCCAGCAGACGGACGGCTACCTATGGCTACACCTTC. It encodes CASRRTATYGYTF.

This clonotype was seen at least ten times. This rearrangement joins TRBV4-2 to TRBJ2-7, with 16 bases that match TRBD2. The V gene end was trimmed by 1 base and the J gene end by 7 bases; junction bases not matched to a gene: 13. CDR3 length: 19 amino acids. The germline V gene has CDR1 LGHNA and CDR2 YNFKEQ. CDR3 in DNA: TGTGCCAGCAGCCAAGGAATGGGACTAGCGGGAGGGCCATCCGGGGAGCAGTACTTC. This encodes CASSQGMGLAGGPSGEQYF.

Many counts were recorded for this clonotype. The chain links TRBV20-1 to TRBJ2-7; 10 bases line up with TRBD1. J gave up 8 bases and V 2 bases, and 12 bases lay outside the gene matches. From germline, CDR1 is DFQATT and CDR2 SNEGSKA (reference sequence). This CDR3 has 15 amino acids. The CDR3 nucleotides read TGCAGTGCTAGACGGGGCGGGACAGGGGTTCATCAGCAGTACTTC. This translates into CSARRGGTGVHQQYF.